This T cell receptor (beta chain) was found in a study of regulatory T cells in long-lasting Graves disease. This clonotype was observed many times. V was pared by 1 base and J by 8 bases, with 11 bases of the junction left unmatched. This CDR3 contains 16 residues. Looked up from germline, CDR1 is SGHTS and CDR2 is YDEGEE. To make TCR beta libraries, researchers used iRepertoire HTBI primers and Arm-PCR of CDR3 regions. From the multiplex PCR reads, TCRdb called clonotypes with MiXCR, one entry per CDR3 protein. The sample has hundreds of thousands of distinct CDR3 sequences; around 16% are singletons. Time point indicated: newly diagnosed GD, antithyroid drugs for less than 3 months. PBMC RNA was the source of the TCR library. Patients hailed from an endocrinology department in Xi'an, China. These same records also appear under a second study, on T cells in Graves' hyperthyroidism and ophthalmopathy. This second study notes: Stable Graves' hyperthyroidism denoted no ophthalmopathy progression over 18 months.

The sample was peripheral blood mononuclear cells (PBMCs), taken at new diagnosis, from a patient treated with antithyroid drugs. The V call is TRBV5-8, the J call TRBJ2-1; 8 bases are a match to TRBD1. This sequence originates from a woman aged 35-65 years with Graves disease. CDR3 sequence reads: CASSLFSGQTGDEQFF. The CDR3 DNA follows: TGTGCCAGCAGCTTGTTTTCAGGACAGACAGGGGATGAGCAGTTCTTC.